These 5 T cell receptor beta chains originate from one sample sequenced in a study of blood T cells in healthy people across ages. With a J-beta primer mix and a sample-barcoded 5' primer, a second PCR ran roughly 6 to 11 cycles. MiXCR, run by TCRdb on the 5' RACE reads, gives a single entry per CDR3 protein. Of about a million distinct CDR3 sequences in the sample, around two fifths were seen once. Input material: blood. These receptors came from a man younger than 30 in good health.

In this sample, this clonotype turned up a few times. J is TRBJ2-1 and V is TRBV5-1; maybe TRBD1 (5 bases). The CDR3 length is 12 residues. Germline V gene lookup returns CDR1 SGHRS and CDR2 YFSETQ. V lost 4 bases and J lost 10, with 12 bases in between. The DNA for the CDR3 is TGCGCCAGCAGCCCAAGGGGCTTAGAGCAGTTCTTC. It yields the protein CASSPRGLEQFF.

This chain uses TRBV6-6 with TRBJ1-2; D remains unclear. Per the germline V gene, CDR1 is MNHNY and CDR2 is SVGAGI (reference sequence). The CDR3 sequence is 11 residues long. The V end was cut by 8 bases, the J end by 8 bases, with 12 bases between. CDR3 nucleotide sequence: TGTGCCAGCGAAGCTAGTAGGGGCTACACCTTC. Protein sequence: CASEASRGYTF.

This clonotype was counted a few times. V and J are TRBV6-2 or TRBV6-3 and TRBJ2-3, with D possibly called TRBD1 or TRBD2 (7 bases each). V lost 4 bases and J lost 2, with 22 bases in between. Per the germline V gene, CDR1 is MNHEY and CDR2 is SVGEGT. There are 18 residues in the CDR3. DNA of the CDR3: TGTGCCAGCAGTTCGCTACAGGGGACGGGGGGTTACACAGATACGCAGTATTTT. Residues: CASSSLQGTGGYTDTQYF.

Note on this clonotype: With a much larger clone just one base away, this may be a read error. The CDR3 sequence: CASSPLAGQETRYF. In nucleotides, the CDR3 is TGTGCCAGCAGTCCACTAGCGGGGCAAGAGACCCGGTACTTC. The chain joins TRBV12-3 or TRBV12-4 to TRBJ2-5, with 10 bases fitting TRBD2. The CDR3 is 14 amino acids.

This chain uses TRBV7-2 with TRBJ1-2, with 8 bases that match TRBD1. Per germline, CDR1 SGHTA and CDR2 FQGNSA. The V gene end was trimmed by 4 bases and the J gene end by 5 bases; junction bases not matched to a gene: 6. The CDR3 spans 14 residues. DNA of the CDR3: TGTGCCAGCAGCTATCAGGGGGCGAAGTATGGCTACACCTTC. Protein product: CASSYQGAKYGYTF.